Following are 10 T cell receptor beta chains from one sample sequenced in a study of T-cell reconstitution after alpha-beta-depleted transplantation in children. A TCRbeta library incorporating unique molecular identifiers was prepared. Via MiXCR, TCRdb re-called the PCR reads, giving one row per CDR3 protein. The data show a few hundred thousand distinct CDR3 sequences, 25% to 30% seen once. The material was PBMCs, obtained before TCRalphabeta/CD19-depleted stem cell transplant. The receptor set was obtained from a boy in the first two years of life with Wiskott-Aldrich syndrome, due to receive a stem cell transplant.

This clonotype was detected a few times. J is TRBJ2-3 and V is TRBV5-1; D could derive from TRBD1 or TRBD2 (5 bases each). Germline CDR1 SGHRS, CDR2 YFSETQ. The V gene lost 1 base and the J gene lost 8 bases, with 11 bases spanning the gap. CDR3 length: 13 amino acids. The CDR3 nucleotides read TGCGCCAGCAGCTTGTATGGGACCCCTACGCAGTATTTT. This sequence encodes CASSLYGTPTQYF.

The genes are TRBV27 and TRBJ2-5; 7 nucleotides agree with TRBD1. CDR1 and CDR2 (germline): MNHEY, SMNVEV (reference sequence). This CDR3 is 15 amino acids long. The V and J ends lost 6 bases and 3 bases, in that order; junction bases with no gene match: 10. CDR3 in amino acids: CASRKTGFLEETQYF. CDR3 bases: TGTGCCAGCAGGAAGACAGGGTTTCTAGAAGAGACCCAGTACTTC.

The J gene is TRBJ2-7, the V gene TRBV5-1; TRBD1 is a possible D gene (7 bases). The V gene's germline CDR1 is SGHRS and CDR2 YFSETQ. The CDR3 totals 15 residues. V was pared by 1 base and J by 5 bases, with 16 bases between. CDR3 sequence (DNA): TGCGCCAGCAGCTTGTTACAGGGGCGCGGGGACGAGCAGTACTTC. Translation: CASSLLQGRGDEQYF.

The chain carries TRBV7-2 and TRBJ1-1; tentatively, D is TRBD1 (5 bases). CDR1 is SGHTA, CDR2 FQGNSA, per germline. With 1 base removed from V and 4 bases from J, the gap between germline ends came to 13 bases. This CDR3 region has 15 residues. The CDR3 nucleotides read TGTGCCAGCAGCTTAGTCCAGGGTGGTTTCACTGAAGCTTTCTTT. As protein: CASSLVQGGFTEAFF.

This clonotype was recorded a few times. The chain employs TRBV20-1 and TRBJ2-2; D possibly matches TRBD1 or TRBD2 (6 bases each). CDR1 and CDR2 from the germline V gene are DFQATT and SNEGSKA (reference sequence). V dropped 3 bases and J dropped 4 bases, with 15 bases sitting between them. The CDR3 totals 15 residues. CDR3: CSASRGLASTGELFF. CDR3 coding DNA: TGCAGTGCTAGCCGGGGGCTAGCGTCCACCGGGGAGCTGTTTTTT.

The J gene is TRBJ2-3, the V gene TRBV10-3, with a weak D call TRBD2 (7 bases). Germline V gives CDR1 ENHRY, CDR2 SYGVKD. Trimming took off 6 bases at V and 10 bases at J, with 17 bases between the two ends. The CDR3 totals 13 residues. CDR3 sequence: CAISGGQRLAQYF. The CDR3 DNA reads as TGTGCCATCAGCGGGGGGCAGAGGTTGGCGCAGTATTTT.

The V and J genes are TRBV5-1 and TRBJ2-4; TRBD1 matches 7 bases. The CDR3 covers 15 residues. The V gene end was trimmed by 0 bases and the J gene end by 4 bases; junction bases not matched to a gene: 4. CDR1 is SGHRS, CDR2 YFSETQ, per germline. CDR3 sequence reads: CASSLVGTAKNIQYF. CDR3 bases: TGCGCCAGCAGCTTGGTTGGGACAGCTAAAAACATTCAGTACTTC. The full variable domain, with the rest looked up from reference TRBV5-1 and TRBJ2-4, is KAGVTQTPRYLIKTRGQQVTLSCSPISGHRSVSWYQQTPGQGLQFLFEYFSETQRNKGNFPGRFSGRQFSNSRSEMNVSTLELGDSALYLCASSLVGTAKNIQYFGAGTRLSVL.

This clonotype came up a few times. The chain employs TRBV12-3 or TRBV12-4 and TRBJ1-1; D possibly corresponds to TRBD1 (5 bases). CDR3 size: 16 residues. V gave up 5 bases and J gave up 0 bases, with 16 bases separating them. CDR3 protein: CASSAPYRRLNTEAFF. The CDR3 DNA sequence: TGTGCCAGCAGTGCCCCTTACAGGCGCCTGAACACTGAAGCTTTCTTT.

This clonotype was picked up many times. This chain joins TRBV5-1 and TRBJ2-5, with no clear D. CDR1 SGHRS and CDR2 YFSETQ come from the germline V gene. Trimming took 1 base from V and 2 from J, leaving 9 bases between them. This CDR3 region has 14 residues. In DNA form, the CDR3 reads TGCGCCAGCAGCTTGTCTGGGGTACAAGAGACCCAGTACTTC. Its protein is CASSLSGVQETQYF.

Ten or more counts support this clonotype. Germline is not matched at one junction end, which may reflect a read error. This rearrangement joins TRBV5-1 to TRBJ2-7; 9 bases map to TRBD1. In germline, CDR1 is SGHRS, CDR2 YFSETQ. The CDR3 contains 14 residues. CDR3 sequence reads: CASSLGQGAREQYF. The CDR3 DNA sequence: TGTGCCAGCAGCTTGGGACAGGGTGCGCGCGAGCAGTACTTC.